The 27 T cell receptor beta chains below were found in one sample sequenced in a study of T cells after posttransplantation cyclophosphamide. Method: immunoSEQ multiplex PCR; TCRdb's copy keeps in-frame clones and lacks some. The sample includes about 7,500 clones, none of them occurring once. A marrow graft followed busulfan-fludarabine conditioning, with cyclophosphamide on days +3 and +4. This specimen consisted of PBMCs, obtained after allogeneic stem cell transplant with posttransplant cyclophosphamide. These receptors were collected from a female patient aged 50-59 years who received an allogeneic stem cell transplant from a related donor, was CMV-positive, and had no GVHD. Some T cells may have originated in the graft donor.

Ten or more counts support this clone. The CDR3 is CASSPPTGAGNTIYF. CDR3 nucleotides: TGTGCCAGCTCACCACCGACAGGGGCTGGAAACACCATATATTTT. The chain recombines TRBV18 with TRBJ1-3; TRBD1 aligns across 8 bases. CDR1 is KGHSH, CDR2 LQKENI, per germline. The V segment lost 0 bases and the J segment 2 bases; nucleotides outside the gene matches: 0. The CDR3 runs to 15 residues.

This clone was observed at least ten times. The rearrangement uses TRBV12-3 or TRBV12-4 and TRBJ2-7; D call uncertain. The CDR3 contains 12 residues. With 6 bases removed from V and 6 bases from J, the gap between germline ends came to 12 bases. CDR3 coding DNA: TGTGCCAGCAGCTTCCATTCCGGCGAGCAGTACTTC. Its protein product is CASSFHSGEQYF.

The sample holds many counts of this clone. V usage is TRBV27 and J usage is TRBJ2-7; 8 nucleotides align to TRBD1. This CDR3 has 13 residues. The V and J ends lost 5 bases and 3 bases, in that order; junction bases with no gene match: 3. Germline loops: CDR1 MNHEY, CDR2 SMNVEV (reference sequence). The CDR3 coding sequence is TGTGCCAGCAGTCAAGGACAGGGCTACGAGCAGTACTTC. It codes for CASSQGQGYEQYF.

This clone occurred many times. The chain joins TRBV9 to TRBJ2-2; 10 bases are a match to TRBD1. The germline V gene encodes CDR1 SGDLS and CDR2 YYNGEE. V lost 0 bases, J lost 7 bases, and 12 bases stayed unmatched. CDR3 length: 18 amino acids. CDR3 bases: TGTGCCAGCAGCGTAGGTCCGGGGGACAGGGGCGCTGGCGGGGAGCTGTTTTTT. This gives the protein CASSVGPGDRGAGGELFF.

This clone came up many times. The V call is TRBV10-2, the J call TRBJ1-1; 7 bases are shared with TRBD1. The CDR3 is 13 residues long. V shed 4 bases, J shed 1 base, and the junction held 0 bases outside the gene matches. Per the germline V gene, CDR1 is WSHSY and CDR2 is SAAADI. CDR3 region: CASSGQGNTEAFF. The CDR3, as DNA: TGCGCCAGCAGTGGACAGGGGAACACTGAAGCTTTCTTT.

This clone was observed many times. The chain couples TRBV7-2 to TRBJ2-1; D is unresolved. CDR1 SGHTA and CDR2 FQGNSA come from the germline V gene. V gave up 6 bases and J gave up 4 bases, with 13 bases separating them. The CDR3 has 14 amino acids. This CDR3 reads CASSTWAGYNEQFF. The CDR3 DNA reads as TGTGCCAGCAGTACATGGGCCGGTTACAATGAGCAGTTCTTC.

This clone was observed at least ten times. The chain couples TRBV10-3 to TRBJ2-7; D perhaps matches TRBD1 (6 bases). Trimming left V 2 bases short and J 6 bases short, with 8 bases between. In germline, CDR1 is ENHRY, CDR2 SYGVKD. The CDR3 contains 12 residues. The CDR3 sequence is CAISETGIEQYF. The CDR3 DNA follows: TGTGCCATCAGTGAGACAGGGATCGAGCAGTACTTC.

Ten or more counts support this clone. The chain couples TRBV16 to TRBJ1-3, with D possibly TRBD1 on 6 matching bases. V gave up 2 bases and J gave up 7 bases, with 6 bases separating them. Germline V gene lookup returns CDR1 KGHSY and CDR2 FQNENV. The CDR3 length is 12 residues. The CDR3 reads CASSQGGNTIYF. CDR3 nucleotide sequence: TGTGCCAGCAGCCAAGGGGGCAACACCATATATTTT.

J is TRBJ1-2 and V is TRBV7-2; TRBD1 agrees at 8 bases. Germline V gene data show CDR1 as SGHTA and CDR2 as FQGNSA. Trimming at V came to 5 bases and at J to 5 bases, leaving 4 bases not matched to a gene. The CDR3 consists of 13 residues. Here the CDR3 DNA reads TGTGCCAGCAGCCATCGGACAGGGTATGGCTACACCTTC. This translates into CASSHRTGYGYTF.

This clone has at least ten counts. The V and J genes are TRBV7-3 and TRBJ2-2, with D possibly called TRBD1 or TRBD2 (5 bases each). V shed 1 base and J shed 4 bases, with 13 bases lying between them. There are 16 residues in the CDR3. CDR1 and CDR2 (germline): SGHTA, FQGTGA. The CDR3 DNA reads as TGTGCCAGCAGCTTAAGAGGGGCGTTGACCACCGGGGAGCTGTTTTTT. Translating it yields CASSLRGALTTGELFF.

This clone was detected many times. The V gene is TRBV7-8, the J gene TRBJ2-2; 8 bases agree with TRBD1. The CDR3 sequence is 15 residues long. The germline V gene encodes CDR1 SGHVS and CDR2 FQNEAQ. The V gene end was trimmed by 4 bases and the J gene end by 1 base; junction bases not matched to a gene: 2. The CDR3 reads CASSWDRLNTGELFF. The CDR3 DNA follows: TGTGCCAGCAGCTGGGACAGGTTGAACACCGGGGAGCTGTTTTTT.

This clone was recorded many times. The chain carries TRBV29-1 and TRBJ1-2, with 7 bases that match TRBD1. The length of the CDR3 is 16 residues. Losses at the gene ends were 6 bases for V and 0 bases for J; bases not matched to a gene: 13. Germline V gene data show CDR1 as SQVTM and CDR2 as ANQGSEA. The CDR3 here is CSVYLTGLEANYGYTF. The CDR3 coding sequence is TGCAGCGTGTATTTGACAGGGCTGGAAGCTAACTATGGCTACACCTTC.

This clone was detected ten times or more. The chain carries TRBV7-8 and TRBJ2-3; a possible D gene is TRBD2 (7 bases). CDR3 length equals 16 residues. Germline values: CDR1 SGHVS, CDR2 FQNEAQ. Deletions cut 3 bases from V and 3 bases from J, with 16 bases between. The CDR3 region has the DNA TGTGCCAGCAGCTTTCTCGCGGAGGGGGGGACAGATACGCAGTATTTT. Translating it yields CASSFLAEGGTDTQYF.

This clone has ten or more counts. The chain links TRBV19 to TRBJ1-5; 7 bases align to TRBD1. The CDR3 spans 14 residues. Per germline, CDR1 LNHDA and CDR2 SQIVND (reference sequence). The trim removed 3 bases at V and 7 bases at J, leaving 6 bases unmatched. CDR3 in DNA: TGTGCCAGTAGTATCGCCAGGGGGAACCAGCCCCAGCATTTT. The encoded protein is CASSIARGNQPQHF.

Ten or more counts support this clone. The chain has TRBV5-1 and TRBJ2-1, with D possibly TRBD2 on 6 matching bases. Trimming removed 0 bases from V and 4 bases from J, with 14 bases in between. Germline V lookup: CDR1 SGHRS, CDR2 YFSETQ. The CDR3 spans 16 residues. CDR3 in amino acids: CASSLDAGTGYNEQFF. In nucleotides, the CDR3 is TGCGCCAGCAGCTTGGACGCGGGAACGGGATACAATGAGCAGTTCTTC.

The rearrangement links TRBV7-8 to TRBJ1-6, with D maybe TRBD1 (5 bases). Germline V lookup: CDR1 SGHVS, CDR2 FQNEAQ. The CDR3 spans 17 residues. V shed 1 base and J shed 7 bases, with 17 bases lying between them. The CDR3 DNA is TGTGCCAGCAGCTTAGGGTCAGGGATGGGAGTCAATTCACCCCTCCACTTT. Its translation: CASSLGSGMGVNSPLHF.

This clone was found many times. The gene calls are TRBV5-1 and TRBJ2-4; TRBD1 aligns across 12 bases. Germline assignment: CDR1 SGHRS and CDR2 YFSETQ. The CDR3 contains 15 residues. The V segment lost 3 bases and the J segment 6 bases; nucleotides outside the gene matches: 4. For the CDR3, the DNA is TGCGCCAGCAGCTGGGGACAGGGGGCAGGAAACATTCAGTACTTC. Translating gives CASSWGQGAGNIQYF.

This clone has at least ten counts. J is TRBJ2-7 and V is TRBV5-1, with D unclear. This CDR3 spans 15 amino acids. CDR1 and CDR2 from the germline V gene are SGHRS and YFSETQ. Trimming left V 0 bases short and J 3 bases short, with 13 bases between. CDR3 in DNA: TGCGCCAGCAGCTTGGCCCTCGCGGCGCACTACGAGCAGTACTTC. Protein product: CASSLALAAHYEQYF. The whole variable domain, remainder taken from reference TRBV5-1 and TRBJ2-7, is KAGVTQTPRYLIKTRGQQVTLSCSPISGHRSVSWYQQTPGQGLQFLFEYFSETQRNKGNFPGRFSGRQFSNSRSEMNVSTLELGDSALYLCASSLALAAHYEQYFGPGTRLTVT.

This clone is medium-sized (0.01 to 0.1%). The rearrangement uses TRBV5-5 and TRBJ2-1, with D perhaps matching TRBD2 (5 bases). Germline-derived CDR1 and CDR2 are SGHKS and YYEKEE (reference sequence). Deletions cut 5 bases from V and 3 bases from J, with 9 bases between. The CDR3 runs to 13 residues. Here the CDR3 reads CASRAGLYNEQFF. DNA of the CDR3: TGTGCCAGCAGGGCGGGCCTCTACAATGAGCAGTTCTTC.

This clone is labeled as medium-sized (0.01 to 0.1%). The chain recombines TRBV7-2 with TRBJ1-2, with D uncertain. V lost 3 bases to trimming and J lost 3 bases, with 11 bases between them. Per the germline V gene, CDR1 is SGHTA and CDR2 is FQGNSA. CDR3 size: 14 residues. The CDR3 region is CASSFSRYYYGYTF. DNA of the CDR3: TGTGCCAGCAGCTTTAGCCGATACTACTATGGCTACACCTTC. The full variable domain, in which reference TRBV7-2 and TRBJ1-2 provide the parts outside the CDR3, is GAGVSQSPSNKVTEKGKDVELRCDPISGHTALYWYRQSLGQGLEFLIYFQGNSAPDKSGLPSDRFSAERTGGSVSTLTIQRTQQEDSAVYLCASSFSRYYYGYTFGSGTRLTVV.

In its sample, this clone was seen many times. The CDR3 coding sequence is TGTGCCAGCAGCGTAGAGGGTAGCGGGGCCTACAATGAGCAGTTCTTC. As protein: CASSVEGSGAYNEQFF. This sequence joins TRBV9 and TRBJ2-1; 8 nucleotides line up with TRBD2. Germline CDR1 is SGDLS and CDR2 is YYNGEE. The CDR3 is 16 amino acids. Unmatched junction bases numbered 4, after V lost 0 bases and J lost 2 bases.

In this sample, this clone turned up many times. This chain connects TRBV27 to TRBJ2-4; 7 nucleotides match TRBD1. The germline gives CDR1 MNHEY, CDR2 SMNVEV (reference sequence). The CDR3 extends over 14 amino acids. The V and J ends lost 3 bases and 8 bases, in that order; junction bases with no gene match: 7. The CDR3 DNA follows: TGTGCCAGCAGTTTGACAGGGTTTTTGGACATTCAGTACTTC. Its translation: CASSLTGFLDIQYF.

This clone was detected ten times or more. The V call is TRBV4-3, the J call TRBJ2-4; D uncertain. The length of the CDR3 is 14 residues. V was pared by 1 base and J by 5 bases, with 9 bases between. Germline V CDR1 and CDR2: LGHNA, YSLEER. The DNA of the CDR3 is TGCGCCAGCAGCCAAGTCCGGAGCGAAAACATTCAGTACTTC. Residues: CASSQVRSENIQYF.

The chain joins TRBV5-4 to TRBJ2-3; D may be TRBD1 (5 bases). This CDR3 has 14 residues. Deletions cut 2 bases from V and 3 bases from J, with 10 bases between. The germline gives CDR1 SGHNT, CDR2 YYREEE (reference sequence). The CDR3 coding sequence is TGTGCCAGCAGCTTTGACAGAAATACAGATACGCAGTATTTT. Translating it yields CASSFDRNTDTQYF.

This clone was recorded at least ten times. The CDR3: CASSPGLVGGYTF. The CDR3 DNA reads TGTGCCAGCAGCCCAGGCCTCGTGGGTGGCTACACCTTC. V usage is TRBV7-9 and J usage is TRBJ1-2, with no clear D. The CDR3 extends over 13 amino acids. Germline loops: CDR1 SEHNR, CDR2 FQNEAQ (reference sequence). V was cut by 5 bases and J by 7 bases, with 14 bases left in between.

This clone has ten or more counts. J is TRBJ2-6 and V is TRBV9; D remains ambiguous. This CDR3 comprises 17 residues. CDR1 is SGDLS, CDR2 YYNGEE, per germline. V dropped 0 bases and J dropped 3 bases, with 13 bases sitting between them. The CDR3 bases are TGTGCCAGCAGCGTAGCCGTTGGCTCGGGTGGGGCCAACGTCCTGACTTTC. Translation: CASSVAVGSGGANVLTF.

This clone has at least ten counts. This sequence joins TRBV12-3 or TRBV12-4 and TRBJ1-4; the match to TRBD1 covers 8 bases. The CDR3 totals 18 residues. With V trimmed by 5 bases and J by 0 bases, 11 bases remained unmatched. The CDR3 DNA is TGTGCCAGCAGTGGAGTCGGGACAGGTTATACAACTAATGAAAAACTGTTTTTT. This encodes CASSGVGTGYTTNEKLFF.